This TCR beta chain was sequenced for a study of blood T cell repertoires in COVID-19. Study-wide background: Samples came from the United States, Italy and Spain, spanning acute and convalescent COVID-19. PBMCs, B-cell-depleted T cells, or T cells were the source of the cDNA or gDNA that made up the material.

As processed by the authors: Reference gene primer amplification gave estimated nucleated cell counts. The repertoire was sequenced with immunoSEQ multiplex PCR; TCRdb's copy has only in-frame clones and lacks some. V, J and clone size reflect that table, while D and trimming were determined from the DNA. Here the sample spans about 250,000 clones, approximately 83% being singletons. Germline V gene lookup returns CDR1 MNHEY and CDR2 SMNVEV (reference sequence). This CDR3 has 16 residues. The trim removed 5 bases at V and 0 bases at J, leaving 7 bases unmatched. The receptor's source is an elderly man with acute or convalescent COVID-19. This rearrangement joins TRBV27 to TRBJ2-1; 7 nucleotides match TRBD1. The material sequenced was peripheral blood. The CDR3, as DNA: TGTGCCAGCAGTCCCCACAGGGGTGACTCCTACAATGAGCAGTTCTTC. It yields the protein CASSPHRGDSYNEQFF.